The clone carrying this T cell receptor beta chain occurred many times. The target antigen is unknown. The data are from a study of identical twins. Findings and caveats of the study: Less excess twin sharing appeared in beta out-of-frame sequences. There is a chance that invariant MAIT and iNKT cells partially muddied zero-insertion analyses.

A universal primer site was incorporated via template switching, and the cDNA contained unique molecular identifiers. In TCRdb, the 5' RACE reads were re-called with MiXCR into one record per CDR3 protein. The repertoire has some 900,000 distinct CDR3 sequences, roughly 12% of them found once; the top ten carry around 1.6%. This CDR3 has 15 residues. The ends lost 6 bases at V and 7 bases at J; junction bases unmatched: 8. The germline CDR1 and CDR2 sequences are ENHRY and SYGVKD. Separately, the same data were catalogued under a study of yellow fever vaccine responses in identical twins.

The sample consisted of PBMCs. The TCR originated in a woman under 30 in good health. The J gene is TRBJ1-5, the V gene TRBV10-3; 11 bases line up with TRBD1. CDR3 in DNA: TGTGCCATCAGCCCGGGACAGGGGGTTGGGCAGCCCCAGCATTTT. Its translation: CAISPGQGVGQPQHF.